The clone carrying this T cell receptor beta chain has a count of ten or more. The antigen is undetermined. The V segment lost 0 bases and the J segment 8 bases; nucleotides outside the gene matches: 15. The CDR3 is 18 residues long. In germline, CDR1 is SGHAT, CDR2 FQNNGV. This sample was taken from a study of CD8 T cells in ankylosing spondylitis. Study findings and constraints: A TCR beta motif of eight highly homologous variants appeared characteristic of ankylosing spondylitis blood.

MiXCR, run by TCRdb on the 5' RACE reads, gives a single entry per CDR3 protein. The sample comprises 40,000 or so distinct CDR3 sequences, 9% to 12% of which are singletons, and about a sixth rests with the top ten. The sample consisted of blood, either unsorted or a sorted T cell fraction (not recorded which). This clonotype originated in a male donor with ankylosing spondylitis or in good health (not recorded which). This chain uses TRBV11-2 with TRBJ1-2, with 10 nucleotides matching TRBD1. The CDR3 sequence is CASSLEGTGAWSSMGYTF. Written as DNA, the CDR3 is TGTGCCAGCAGCTTAGAGGGGACAGGGGCCTGGTCGTCTATGGGCTACACCTTC.